The 24 T cell receptor beta chains presented below share a single source sample, sequenced in a study of response to subunit inactivated influenza vaccine. Using its own MiXCR run on the RT-PCR reads, TCRdb lists one record per CDR3 protein. Altogether about 190,000 distinct CDR3 sequences are present, around an eighth being singletons, with the ten largest covering approximately 27%. The sequencing used CD8+ T cells sorted from PBMCs, collected less than 6 days after vaccination. The receptor source for this set is a man aged 45 to 65 who received an inactivated influenza vaccine.

This chain uses TRBV7-8 with TRBJ2-1; D is perhaps TRBD1 or TRBD2 (5 bases each). Trimming pared 1 base from V and 1 base from J, leaving 17 bases between. The V gene's germline CDR1 is SGHVS and CDR2 FQNEAQ. The CDR3 has 18 amino acids. The CDR3 DNA is TGTGCCAGCAGCTTAGGGGTCAGGGCGGGTATATCCTACAATGAGCAGTTCTTC. Its translation: CASSLGVRAGISYNEQFF.

This clonotype was counted between two and nine times. The chain recombines TRBV9 with TRBJ1-1; D perhaps matches TRBD1 (6 bases). The germline V gene encodes CDR1 SGDLS and CDR2 YYNGEE. The CDR3 sequence is 15 residues long. Trimming shortened V by 3 bases and J by 5 bases, and 17 bases separated the two germline ends. CDR3 DNA sequence: TGTGCCAGCAGCGGTGGGGGGCTGAGGGTAACTGAAGCTTTCTTT. It translates to CASSGGGLRVTEAFF. Full variable domain (outside the CDR3, taken from reference TRBV9 and TRBJ1-1): DSGVTQTPKHLITATGQRVTLRCSPRSGDLSVYWYQQSLDQGLQFLIQYYNGEERAKGNILERFSAQQFPDLHSELNLSSLELGDSALYFCASSGGGLRVTEAFFGQGTRLTVV.

This clonotype has at least ten counts. The J gene is TRBJ1-2, the V gene TRBV12-3 or TRBV12-4; possible D gene TRBD1, 5 bases. V lost 5 bases and J lost 5, with 21 bases in between. The CDR3 consists of 16 residues. This chain's CDR3 is CASSPRDPTLRYGYTF. The DNA for the CDR3 is TGTGCCAGCAGTCCCCGGGACCCAACCTTGAGGTATGGCTACACCTTC.

The rearrangement links TRBV12-3 or TRBV12-4 to TRBJ2-1; possible D gene TRBD2, 6 bases. The CDR3 sequence is 11 residues long. V was clipped by 6 bases and J by 12 bases, with 12 bases between them. The CDR3 DNA follows: TGTGCCAGCAGCCCCGGAGGGGTGCAGTTCTTC. It yields the protein CASSPGGVQFF.

The DNA of the CDR3 is TGTGCCAGCAGCACAAGCATTGGGGTTGGGGAGACCCAGTACTTC. It specifies CASSTSIGVGETQYF. The chain couples TRBV7-6 to TRBJ2-5; D gene uncertain. There are 15 residues in the CDR3. Between the trimmed V and J ends, which lost 5 bases and 5 bases, there was a span of 18 bases. Per germline, CDR1 SGHVS and CDR2 FNYEAQ.

V gene TRBV7-9 combines with J gene TRBJ2-2, with a weak D call TRBD1 (6 bases). Germline loops: CDR1 SEHNR, CDR2 FQNEAQ (reference sequence). CDR3 length equals 12 residues. Trimming cost V 4 bases and J 10 bases, with 10 bases left between them. In DNA form, the CDR3 reads TGTGCCAGCAGCTCCGGGACACAGGAGCTGTTTTTT. Translating gives CASSSGTQELFF.

The chain carries TRBV9 and TRBJ2-1, with 7 bases fitting TRBD2. Germline V gene sequence: CDR1 SGDLS, CDR2 YYNGEE. The CDR3 is 14 residues long. With V trimmed by 3 bases and J by 4 bases, 4 bases remained unmatched. CDR3 loop: CASSATSSYNEQFF. CDR3 nucleotide sequence: TGTGCCAGCAGCGCGACTAGCAGTTACAATGAGCAGTTCTTC.

This chain joins TRBV28 and TRBJ1-4; D is uncertain. V was cut by 3 bases and J by 7 bases, with 12 bases left in between. Germline lookup yields CDR1 MDHEN and CDR2 SYDVKM. The CDR3 sequence is 14 residues long. In DNA, the CDR3 is TGTGCCAGCAGTTTGTCACAGCAGCTTGAAAAACTGTTTTTT. Protein product: CASSLSQQLEKLFF.

This chain links TRBV11-2 with TRBJ2-7; no firm D call. CDR1 is SGHAT and CDR2 is FQNNGV in the germline V gene. The CDR3 consists of 14 residues. V was pared by 0 bases and J by 3 bases, with 9 bases between. This CDR3 reads CASSLDRLGYEQYF. CDR3 nucleotides: TGTGCCAGCAGCTTAGACAGGCTTGGCTACGAGCAGTACTTC.

The table lists this clonotype with a few counts. The V gene is TRBV4-1, the J gene TRBJ2-7, with 10 bases matching TRBD1. Germline CDR1 reads MGHRA; CDR2 reads YSYEKL. V gave up 4 bases and J gave up 1 base; unmatched junction bases: 7. CDR3 length equals 16 residues. The CDR3 sequence: CASSLRQGANSYEQYF. The CDR3, as DNA: TGCGCCAGCAGCCTTCGACAGGGGGCTAATTCCTACGAGCAGTACTTC.

This sequence joins TRBV27 and TRBJ2-7; D ambiguous. V was shortened by 1 base and J by 3 bases, with 7 bases between the two germline ends. Per the germline V gene, CDR1 is MNHEY and CDR2 is SMNVEV (reference sequence). This CDR3 region has 13 residues. The CDR3 DNA follows: TGTGCCAGCAGTTTATTCCCCAGCTACGAGCAGTACTTC. Translating gives CASSLFPSYEQYF.

The chain uses TRBV18 and TRBJ2-2; 10 bases line up with TRBD1. The V and J ends lost 5 bases and 2 bases, in that order; junction bases with no gene match: 2. Per germline, CDR1 KGHSH and CDR2 LQKENI. The CDR3 contains 15 residues. CDR3 sequence reads: CASSATGGNTGELFF. The CDR3 DNA follows: TGTGCCAGCTCAGCGACAGGGGGCAACACCGGGGAGCTGTTTTTT.

The rearrangement joins TRBV1 to TRBJ2-7. TRBV1 corresponds to a pseudogene. CDR3 length equals 14 residues. The CDR3 nucleotides read TGCACCAGCAGCTACCCAGGGGCGTCCTACGAGCAGTACTTC. This sequence encodes CTSSYPGASYEQYF.

This clonotype has a handful of counts. The V gene is TRBV7-9, the J gene TRBJ2-5; a possible D gene is TRBD2 (6 bases). This CDR3 contains 15 residues. Per the germline V gene, CDR1 is SEHNR and CDR2 is FQNEAQ (reference sequence). Deletions cut 2 bases from V and 1 base from J, with 11 bases between. The chain's CDR3 is CASSLRRDLQETQYF. DNA for the CDR3: TGTGCCAGCAGCTTACGGAGGGACCTCCAAGAGACCCAGTACTTC.

This rearrangement joins TRBV28 to TRBJ2-3; 7 bases fit TRBD2. CDR3 length: 18 residues. Looked up from germline, CDR1 is MDHEN and CDR2 is SYDVKM. J gave up 2 bases and V 7 bases, and 18 bases lay outside the gene matches. The CDR3 reads CASNPPPRLAENTDTQYF. CDR3 coding DNA: TGTGCCAGCAATCCCCCGCCTCGACTAGCAGAAAACACAGATACGCAGTATTTT.

The chain uses TRBV10-3 and TRBJ2-7; 8 bases fit TRBD2. This CDR3 contains 16 residues. Germline V gene data show CDR1 as ENHRY and CDR2 as SYGVKD. Unmatched junction bases numbered 7, after V lost 3 bases and J lost 0 bases. The CDR3 reads CAISDLGREASYEQYF. CDR3 DNA sequence: TGTGCCATCAGTGACCTTGGGCGGGAGGCCTCCTACGAGCAGTACTTC.

V is TRBV11-2 and J is TRBJ2-5; 7 bases match TRBD2. Germline lookup yields CDR1 SGHAT and CDR2 FQNNGV. Trimming cost V 0 bases and J 2 bases; bases outside gene matches: 6. The CDR3 covers 16 residues. Here the CDR3 reads CASSLDTGTKQETQYF. The CDR3 bases are TGTGCCAGCAGCTTAGATACCGGGACTAAACAAGAGACCCAGTACTTC. The variable domain in full, completed from reference TRBV11-2 and TRBJ2-5, reads EAGVAQSPRYKIIEKRQSVAFWCNPISGHATLYWYQQILGQGPKLLIQFQNNGVVDDSQLPKDRFSAERLKGVDSTLKIQPAKLEDSAVYLCASSLDTGTKQETQYFGPGTRLLVL.

This chain connects TRBV28 to TRBJ2-1, with D perhaps matching TRBD1 (6 bases). The germline V and J ends were trimmed by 7 bases and 1 base, with 14 bases remaining between them. The CDR3 covers 15 residues. Germline CDR1 reads MDHEN; CDR2 reads SYDVKM. Here the CDR3 DNA reads TGTGCCAGCAACCCGACAGGCCTGTCCTACAATGAGCAGTTCTTC. It is translated as CASNPTGLSYNEQFF.

This clonotype was counted only a few times. The V gene is TRBV28, the J gene TRBJ1-4; a weak D match, TRBD1 (5 bases). The V and J ends lost 5 bases and 3 bases respectively, with 13 bases between them. The germline V gene has CDR1 MDHEN and CDR2 SYDVKM. There are 15 residues in the CDR3. The CDR3 sequence is CASSRPQGPNEKLFF. CDR3 in DNA: TGTGCCAGCAGTCGCCCCCAGGGCCCTAATGAAAAACTGTTTTTT.

V and J are TRBV11-2 and TRBJ2-3, with D maybe TRBD2 (5 bases). The CDR3 is 17 amino acids. CDR1 and CDR2 from the germline V gene are SGHAT and FQNNGV. V lost 8 bases and J lost 10, with 31 bases in between. This CDR3 reads CASALAYTRGFTVSQYF. The DNA of the CDR3 is TGTGCCAGCGCTCTGGCTTACACCCGCGGGTTCACAGTTTCGCAGTATTTT.

The J gene is TRBJ1-2, the V gene TRBV12-3 or TRBV12-4; D gene unclear. This CDR3 has 13 amino acids. With 3 bases removed from V and 3 bases from J, the gap between germline ends came to 8 bases. CDR3 sequence: CASSFRVDYGYTF. The DNA for the CDR3 is TGTGCCAGCAGTTTTAGGGTGGACTATGGCTACACCTTC.

The CDR3 DNA is TGTGCCAGCAGTTTCAACAGACTTGGTGAGCAGTACTTC. Protein: CASSFNRLGEQYF. The gene calls are TRBV28 and TRBJ2-7; D gene uncertain. The CDR3 loop spans 13 amino acids. The germline gives CDR1 MDHEN, CDR2 SYDVKM. V lost 3 bases and J 7 bases, leaving 13 bases between the germline ends.

The rearrangement links TRBV12-3 or TRBV12-4 to TRBJ1-4; 7 bases are a match to TRBD1. With 5 bases clipped from V and 2 bases from J, the junction kept 2 bases outside the gene matches. CDR3 length equals 14 residues. For the CDR3, the DNA is TGTGCCAGCAGTGAGGGGGCGACTAATGAAAAACTGTTTTTT. Protein product: CASSEGATNEKLFF.

This clonotype was counted only a few times. The CDR3 loop reads CASSRGLAGTQYF. Written as DNA, the CDR3 is TGTGCCAGTAGCCGTGGACTAGCGGGGACGCAGTATTTT. The genes are TRBV19 and TRBJ2-3; 12 positions match TRBD2. Germline V gives CDR1 LNHDA, CDR2 SQIVND (reference sequence). V shed 6 bases and J 9 bases; nucleotides not matched to a gene: 4. The CDR3 contains 13 residues.